Listed here is a single TCR beta chain. The junction does not match germline at one end; this may be a read error. This sample was taken from a study of blood T cell repertoires in COVID-19. Study as a whole: The study drew acute and convalescent COVID-19 samples from the United States, Italy and Spain.

The V gene's germline CDR1 is SGHRS and CDR2 YFSETQ. This CDR3 comprises 14 residues. TCRdb's copy holds only in-frame clones and misses some; the assay was immunoSEQ multiplex PCR. The sample has about 140,000 clones, 76% seen once. This rearrangement joins TRBV5-1 to TRBJ2-5; D possibly corresponds to TRBD2 (7 bases). The specimen was peripheral blood. This TCR came from a woman of 80 years or more with active or convalescent COVID-19. CDR3 in amino acids: CARSLGGGQETQYF. Here the CDR3 DNA reads TGCGCCCGCAGCTTGGGGGGGGGCCAGGAGACCCAGTACTTC.